These 6 T cell receptor beta chains share one sample of origin, sequenced in a study of T cells in Graves' hyperthyroidism and ophthalmopathy. Amplification yielded TCR beta CDR3 regions, with RNA transcripts as the source. Carried out on the TCR CDR3, a first-round RT-PCR used the HTBI primer set. Using its own MiXCR run on the multiplex PCR reads, TCRdb lists one record per CDR3 protein. The table has around 360,000 distinct CDR3 sequences, about 15% seen once. Sequencing input: blood. Every receptor here comes from a woman aged 60-70 years with Graves' ophthalmopathy.

The rearrangement links TRBV29-1 to TRBJ2-7; 8 bases align to TRBD1. The CDR3 is 11 amino acids. The junction had 2 bases not matched to a gene; V was cut back by 4 bases and J by 6 bases. Germline CDR1 is SQVTM and CDR2 is ANQGSEA. CDR3 DNA: TGCAGCGTTGGGACAGGGCCCGAGCAGTACTTC. Translated: CSVGTGPEQYF.

The V and J genes are TRBV9 and TRBJ2-7, with 16 bases fitting TRBD2. The V gene's germline CDR1 is SGDLS and CDR2 YYNGEE. The CDR3 length is 15 residues. V shed 4 bases, J shed 6 bases, and the junction held 4 bases outside the gene matches. CDR3 in DNA: TGTGCCAGCAGCTCGGGACTAGCGGGAGGGGGCGAGCAGTACTTC. Residues: CASSSGLAGGGEQYF.

Many counts were recorded for this clonotype. The rearrangement links TRBV2 to TRBJ1-1, with 8 bases matching TRBD1. The germline CDR1 and CDR2 sequences are SNHLY and FYNNEI. J gave up 7 bases and V 6 bases, and 7 bases lay outside the gene matches. There are 13 residues in the CDR3. The CDR3 loop reads CASSKADRGEAFF. In DNA, the CDR3 is TGTGCCAGCAGCAAGGCCGACAGGGGTGAAGCTTTCTTT.

A few counts support this clonotype. This sequence joins TRBV5-1 and TRBJ2-2; TRBD2 aligns across 9 bases. The CDR3 totals 15 residues. With V trimmed by 4 bases and J by 4 bases, 5 bases remained unmatched. In germline, CDR1 is SGHRS, CDR2 YFSETQ. The CDR3 spells CASSTAGGSTGELFF. The CDR3 DNA reads as TGCGCCAGCAGCACCGCGGGAGGGAGCACCGGGGAGCTGTTTTTT.

This clonotype was recorded a few times. The chain has TRBV2 and TRBJ2-2, with a possible D match to TRBD2 (5 bases). Germline assignment: CDR1 SNHLY and CDR2 FYNNEI. CDR3 length: 15 amino acids. Trimming shortened V by 11 bases and J by 4 bases, and 20 bases separated the two germline ends. This CDR3 is CASILSGMGTGELFF. The CDR3 DNA reads TGTGCCTCAATCTTGTCCGGGATGGGCACCGGGGAGCTGTTTTTT.

This clonotype was recorded at least ten times. The chain is built from TRBV9 and TRBJ2-1; D gene ambiguous. The germline gives CDR1 SGDLS, CDR2 YYNGEE. Trimming pared 0 bases from V and 0 bases from J, leaving 7 bases between. The CDR3 runs 15 residues. The CDR3 DNA reads TGTGCCAGCAGCGTAGGAAGCAGCTCCTACAATGAGCAGTTCTTC. It translates to CASSVGSSSYNEQFF. The variable domain in full, with the rest retrieved from reference TRBV9 and TRBJ2-1, is DSGVTQTPKHLITATGQRVTLRCSPRSGDLSVYWYQQSLDQGLQFLIQYYNGEERAKGNILERFSAQQFPDLHSELNLSSLELGDSALYFCASSVGSSSYNEQFFGPGTRLTVL.